One sample yielded the 7 T cell receptor beta chains listed below, sequenced in a study of blood T cell repertoires in COVID-19. Here immunoSEQ multiplex PCR was the method, and the copy in TCRdb shows in-frame clones only, minus some. This table holds more than 150,000 clones, approximately 80% found once. Sequences were obtained from peripheral blood. The receptor source for this set is a man aged 65 to 79 who had recovered from COVID-19.

The chain carries TRBV7-2 and TRBJ2-1; 10 bases line up with TRBD2. V shed 1 base, J shed 8 bases, and the junction held 5 bases outside the gene matches. CDR3 length equals 15 residues. Looked up from germline, CDR1 is SGHTA and CDR2 is FQGNSA. The DNA for the CDR3 is TGTGCCAGCAGCTTAGGACTTCTAGCGGGGGATGAGCAGTTCTTC. This translates into CASSLGLLAGDEQFF.

V usage is TRBV9 and J usage is TRBJ1-2; D is perhaps TRBD1 (5 bases). Trimming left V 3 bases short and J 4 bases short, with 10 bases between. The CDR3 length is 13 residues. Looked up from germline, CDR1 is SGDLS and CDR2 is YYNGEE. CDR3 sequence (DNA): TGTGCCAGCAGCGCCATGGGGGGCTATGGCTACACCTTC. Protein product: CASSAMGGYGYTF.

This chain connects TRBV27 to TRBJ1-1, with D possibly TRBD1 on 5 matching bases. Trimming shortened V by 5 bases and J by 3 bases, and 13 bases separated the two germline ends. The germline gives CDR1 MNHEY, CDR2 SMNVEV (reference sequence). This CDR3 is built from 14 residues. This CDR3 is CASSRPDSDTEAFF. The CDR3 DNA reads TGTGCCAGCAGTCGACCTGACAGCGACACTGAAGCTTTCTTT.

The chain recombines TRBV11-3 with TRBJ2-7; D is possibly TRBD2 (7 bases). This CDR3 is 13 amino acids long. Trimming cost V 4 bases and J 7 bases, with 14 bases left between them. Per germline, CDR1 SGHNT and CDR2 YENEEA. CDR3 DNA: TGTGCCAGCAGCTCCCACAGGGAGGGGGAGCAGTACTTC. Protein product: CASSSHREGEQYF.

V gene TRBV6-5 combines with J gene TRBJ1-1; TRBD1 is a possible D gene (6 bases). Trimming took off 7 bases at V and 2 bases at J, with 11 bases between the two ends. Germline-derived CDR1 and CDR2 are MNHEY and SVGAGI. This CDR3 has 13 amino acids. The CDR3 region has the DNA TGTGCCAGCACCCCGGGGGGCAACACTGAAGCTTTCTTT. The encoded protein is CASTPGGNTEAFF.

This clone has only a few counts. V gene TRBV5-1 combines with J gene TRBJ2-1; 8 bases are shared with TRBD1. This CDR3 region has 14 residues. Germline lookup yields CDR1 SGHRS and CDR2 YFSETQ. Trimming took 2 bases from V and 7 from J; bases not matched to a gene: 5. CDR3 in amino acids: CASSLATGGNEQFF. The CDR3, as DNA: TGCGCCAGCAGCTTAGCTACAGGGGGTAATGAGCAGTTCTTC.

The chain is built from TRBV2 and TRBJ2-2; 14 nucleotides align to TRBD2. CDR1 SNHLY and CDR2 FYNNEI come from the germline V gene. J lost 10 bases, V lost 6 bases, and 4 bases had no gene match. CDR3 length: 14 residues. CDR3 sequence: CASRPTSGGEELFF. The CDR3 DNA sequence: TGTGCCAGCAGGCCGACTAGCGGGGGGGAGGAGCTGTTTTTT.